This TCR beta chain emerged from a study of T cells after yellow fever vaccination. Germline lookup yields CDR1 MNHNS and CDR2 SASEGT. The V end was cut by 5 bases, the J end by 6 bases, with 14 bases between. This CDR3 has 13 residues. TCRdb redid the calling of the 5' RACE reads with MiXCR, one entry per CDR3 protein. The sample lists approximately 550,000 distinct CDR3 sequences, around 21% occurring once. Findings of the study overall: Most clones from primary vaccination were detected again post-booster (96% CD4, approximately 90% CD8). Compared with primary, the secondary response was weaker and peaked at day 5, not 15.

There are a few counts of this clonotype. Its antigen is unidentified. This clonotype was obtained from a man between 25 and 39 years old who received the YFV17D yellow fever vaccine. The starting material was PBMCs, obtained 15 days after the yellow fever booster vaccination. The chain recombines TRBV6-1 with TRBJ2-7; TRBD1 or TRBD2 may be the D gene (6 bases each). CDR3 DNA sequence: TGTGCCAGCAGTCAGGGGACTGGGGGCGAGCAGTACTTC. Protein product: CASSQGTGGEQYF.